Below, 20 T cell receptor beta chains from the same sample are listed, as sequenced in a study of cytomegalovirus exposure and HLA in healthy donors. The PCR used 60 Vbeta and 13 Jbeta primers. Assay: immunoSEQ multiplex PCR; the TCRdb copy retains only in-frame clones and omits some. The sample includes about 110,000 clones, approximately 12% seen only once; the top ten take roughly a sixth. Material for sequencing was PBMCs. These receptor sequences come from a man aged 40-55 years in good health and CMV-seropositive.

This chain links TRBV27 with TRBJ2-7; TRBD2 aligns across 9 bases. This CDR3 comprises 15 residues. CDR1 is MNHEY and CDR2 is SMNVEV in the germline V gene (reference sequence). The J segment lost 4 bases and the V segment lost 6 bases, leaving 10 bases of the junction unmatched. In DNA form, the CDR3 reads TGTGCCAGCAGCCCCTTTCCTAGCGGGACTTACGAGCAGTACTTC. Its protein product is CASSPFPSGTYEQYF.

There are a few counts of this clone. J is TRBJ1-4 and V is TRBV5-1; D might be TRBD1 (6 bases). This CDR3 comprises 16 residues. Trimming took off 0 bases at V and 2 bases at J, with 11 bases between the two ends. The germline gives CDR1 SGHRS, CDR2 YFSETQ. CDR3 protein: CASSLAGAPTNEKLFF. CDR3 nucleotides: TGCGCCAGCAGCTTGGCAGGGGCGCCTACTAATGAAAAACTGTTTTTT.

The table lists this clone with a few counts. The CDR3 nucleotides read TGTGCCAGCAGGGAACGGGGTCCGAACACTGAAGCTTTCTTT. Translating gives CASRERGPNTEAFF. J is TRBJ1-1 and V is TRBV28; no clear D gene. V was clipped by 6 bases and J by 1 base, with 12 bases between them. Germline V gives CDR1 MDHEN, CDR2 SYDVKM. This CDR3 has 14 amino acids.

The chain links TRBV7-2 to TRBJ1-3, with no clear D. Germline lookup yields CDR1 SGHTA and CDR2 FQGNSA. The CDR3 consists of 16 residues. The V end lost 7 bases, the J end lost 0 bases, and 16 bases lay between the germline ends. The CDR3 region is CASTTRGSGSGNTIYF. CDR3 DNA: TGTGCCAGCACCACCCGAGGGTCCGGCTCTGGAAACACCATATATTTT.

This chain uses TRBV10-1 with TRBJ2-2; D call uncertain. Deletions cut 0 bases from V and 4 bases from J, with 9 bases between. CDR3 size: 15 residues. Germline V gene lookup returns CDR1 WNHNN and CDR2 SYGVQD (reference sequence). The CDR3 bases are TGCGCCAGCAGTGAGTCTAATATCCGCACCGGGGAGCTGTTTTTT. This codes for CASSESNIRTGELFF.

The chain is built from TRBV28 and TRBJ1-5, with TRBD1 identical over 8 bases. After removal of 7 bases from V and 0 bases from J, the junction contained 14 bases not matched to a gene. This CDR3 is built from 18 residues. Germline V gene sequence: CDR1 MDHEN, CDR2 SYDVKM. The CDR3 sequence: CASNSDTDRDHSNQPQHF. CDR3 DNA: TGTGCCAGCAATTCCGACACGGACAGGGACCATAGCAATCAGCCCCAGCATTTT.

This clone was found a few times. V and J are TRBV4-3 and TRBJ1-5; 7 bases fit TRBD1. The CDR3 is made up of 16 amino acids. The germline CDR1 and CDR2 sequences are LGHNA and YSLEER. Trimming at V came to 0 bases and at J to 0 bases, leaving 2 bases not matched to a gene. In DNA form, the CDR3 reads TGCGCCAGCAGCCAAGACAGGGGGGATAGCAATCAGCCCCAGCATTTT. Amino acid sequence: CASSQDRGDSNQPQHF.

This clone was seen only a few times. The J gene is TRBJ2-1, the V gene TRBV6-5; TRBD1 aligns across 9 bases. Trimming cost V 6 bases and J 8 bases; bases outside gene matches: 11. In germline, CDR1 is MNHEY, CDR2 SVGAGI. The CDR3 is 15 amino acids. The CDR3 reads CASSRRDRVFDEQFF. For the CDR3, the DNA is TGTGCCAGCAGCCGACGGGACAGGGTTTTTGATGAGCAGTTCTTC.

This clone was picked up a small number of times. The rearrangement links TRBV6-4 to TRBJ2-1; a possible D gene is TRBD1 (6 bases). The CDR3 is 15 residues long. Between the trimmed V and J ends, which lost 2 bases and 4 bases, there was a span of 12 bases. Per germline, CDR1 MRHNA and CDR2 SNTAGT. CDR3 in amino acids: CASSDIGTPYNEQFF. DNA of the CDR3: TGTGCCAGCAGTGACATCGGGACACCTTACAATGAGCAGTTCTTC.

This sequence joins TRBV7-9 and TRBJ2-6; D possibly corresponds to TRBD2 (6 bases). CDR1 SEHNR and CDR2 FQNEAQ come from the germline V gene (reference sequence). The CDR3 spans 17 residues. V gave up 8 bases and J gave up 4 bases, with 21 bases separating them. The CDR3 DNA sequence: TGTGCCAGCGGGGGACTCAGACAGTCCCCGGGGGCCAACGTCCTGACTTTC. It encodes CASGGLRQSPGANVLTF.

V and J are TRBV29-1 and TRBJ2-1, with 8 bases fitting TRBD2. The germline CDR1 and CDR2 sequences are SQVTM and ANQGSEA. The trim removed 7 bases at V and 7 bases at J, leaving 18 bases unmatched. The CDR3 contains 16 residues. Written as DNA, the CDR3 is TGCAGCGCTACCCCACGGGGCGGGAGGTCTGAGAATGAGCAGTTCTTC. The encoded protein is CSATPRGGRSENEQFF.

This clone was detected only a few times. The chain joins TRBV2 to TRBJ1-2; D call uncertain. The CDR3 covers 13 residues. V gave up 1 base and J gave up 2 bases, with 5 bases separating them. Germline CDR1 SNHLY, CDR2 FYNNEI. The CDR3 here is CASSEGQNYGYTF. CDR3 bases: TGTGCCAGCAGTGAAGGGCAGAACTATGGCTACACCTTC.

This clone was detected only a few times. J is TRBJ2-3 and V is TRBV29-1; D gene uncertain. Germline V lookup: CDR1 SQVTM, CDR2 ANQGSEA. The CDR3 consists of 14 residues. Trimming stripped 4 bases from V and 0 bases from J, with 11 bases between. The CDR3 region is CSVARSTSTDTQYF. CDR3 bases: TGCAGCGTTGCTAGGTCAACTAGCACAGATACGCAGTATTTT.

The rearrangement links TRBV7-2 to TRBJ1-2; a possible D gene is TRBD1 (6 bases). Trimming left V 5 bases short and J 8 bases short, with 24 bases between. This CDR3 is built from 16 residues. Germline loops: CDR1 SGHTA, CDR2 FQGNSA. This chain's CDR3 is CASSLVLGTNLRGYTF. As DNA, the CDR3 is TGTGCCAGCAGCCTAGTCCTCGGGACAAACTTGCGGGGCTACACCTTC. Combining the CDR3 with reference TRBV7-2 and TRBJ1-2 gives the whole variable domain GAGVSQSPSNKVTEKGKDVELRCDPISGHTALYWYRQSLGQGLEFLIYFQGNSAPDKSGLPSDRFSAERTGGSVSTLTIQRTQQEDSAVYLCASSLVLGTNLRGYTFGSGTRLTVV.

The rearrangement uses TRBV19 and TRBJ1-5; D perhaps matches TRBD1 (5 bases). CDR1 and CDR2 from the germline V gene are LNHDA and SQIVND (reference sequence). The CDR3 totals 14 residues. The ends were cut back, 6 bases at V and 6 bases at J, with 15 bases in the middle. The CDR3 nucleotides read TGTGCCAGTAGATCCTTTCGGGGGATTCAGCCCCAGCATTTT. Its translation: CASRSFRGIQPQHF.

The chain has TRBV5-5 and TRBJ2-2, with D possibly matching TRBD2 (5 bases). The CDR3 length is 13 residues. CDR1 SGHKS and CDR2 YYEKEE come from the germline V gene (reference sequence). V lost 10 bases, J lost 0 bases, and 10 bases lay in between. For the CDR3, the DNA is TGTGCCTCACGGACTTCGAACACCGGGGAGCTGTTTTTT. This encodes CASRTSNTGELFF.

This clone has a handful of counts. The genes are TRBV7-9 and TRBJ2-7, with 9 bases lining up with TRBD1. In germline, CDR1 is SEHNR, CDR2 FQNEAQ (reference sequence). Trimming took 5 bases from V and 4 from J; bases not matched to a gene: 12. This CDR3 is built from 16 residues. The CDR3 here is CASSRTGTGNLYEQYF. In DNA, the CDR3 is TGTGCCAGCAGCAGAACCGGGACAGGGAATCTATACGAGCAGTACTTC.

CDR3: CASGDSAYNEQFF. The CDR3, as DNA: TGTGCCAGTGGTGATAGCGCCTACAATGAGCAGTTCTTC. This chain links TRBV19 with TRBJ2-1; TRBD2 might be the D (5 bases). V lost 8 bases to trimming and J lost 2 bases, with 10 bases between them. There are 13 residues in the CDR3. Germline lookup yields CDR1 LNHDA and CDR2 SQIVND (reference sequence).

The CDR3 sequence: CASSTGTGGAGGRGYNEQFF. CDR3 coding DNA: TGTGCCAGCAGCACTGGGACAGGGGGCGCGGGGGGTCGGGGTTACAATGAGCAGTTCTTC. The genes are TRBV9 and TRBJ2-1, with TRBD1 identical over 12 bases. Trimming cost V 4 bases and J 4 bases; bases outside gene matches: 18. The germline CDR1 and CDR2 sequences are SGDLS and YYNGEE. The CDR3 consists of 20 residues. The whole variable domain, filled in from reference TRBV9 and TRBJ2-1, reads DSGVTQTPKHLITATGQRVTLRCSPRSGDLSVYWYQQSLDQGLQFLIQYYNGEERAKGNILERFSAQQFPDLHSELNLSSLELGDSALYFCASSTGTGGAGGRGYNEQFFGPGTRLTVL.

V and J are TRBV30 and TRBJ1-1, with D maybe TRBD1 (5 bases). Trimming took off 2 bases at V and 1 base at J, with 26 bases between the two ends. There are 19 residues in the CDR3. Germline V lookup: CDR1 GTSNPN, CDR2 SVGIG (reference sequence). This CDR3 is CAWSKQAIHDILGNTEAFF. The CDR3 DNA sequence: TGTGCCTGGAGTAAACAGGCTATTCACGATATTCTGGGGAACACTGAAGCTTTCTTT.